A selection of T cell receptor beta chains follows, all from one sample in a study of shared T cell receptors in the human thymus. Repertoires were generated with immunoSEQ multiplex PCR, while TCRdb's copy carries only in-frame clones and drops some. Seen here are about 660,000 clones, about 87% observed once, and the top ten hold roughly 0.0087%. The same data also contributed to another study, on human thymus T cells.

Sequencing was carried out using thymocytes. The receptors shown here come from a boy younger than two with a congenital heart defect. Each CDR3 is given with its conserved first and last residue. Fields, in order: clone size, V gene, D gene, J gene, CDR3 protein, CDR3 DNA. The D gene is left open where the match is weak. Rows give clone size only sometimes, using once, few, many, or a class for an expanded clone.

size: once; V: TRBV9; D: NA; J: TRBJ2-1; CDR3: CASSVKGGSTYNEQFF; DNA: TGTGCCAGCAGCGTGAAGGGGGGGTCCACCTACAATGAGCAGTTCTTC
size: NA; V: TRBV27; D: NA; J: TRBJ2-5; CDR3: CASSWGQGSAQYF; DNA: TGTGCCAGCAGTTGGGGGCAGGGTTCGGCCCAGTACTTC
size: NA; V: TRBV27; D: TRBD2; J: TRBJ2-5; CDR3: CASSLLAGGETQYF; DNA: TGTGCCAGCAGTTTACTAGCGGGAGGCGAGACCCAGTACTTC
size: NA; V: TRBV4-1; D: NA; J: TRBJ2-7; CDR3: CASSQALVAVSSYEQYF; DNA: TGCGCCAGCAGCCAAGCCCTCGTAGCGGTCAGCTCCTACGAGCAGTACTTC
size: NA; V: TRBV5-6; D: TRBD1; J: TRBJ2-7; CDR3: CASSLGRGRDRESRYEQYF; DNA: TGTGCCAGCAGCTTGGGAAGGGGAAGGGACAGGGAGAGCCGGTACGAGCAGTACTTC
size: NA; V: TRBV27; D: NA; J: TRBJ1-6; CDR3: CASSSRASSPLHF; DNA: TGTGCCAGCAGTTCCAGGGCAAGCTCACCCCTCCACTTT
size: NA; V: TRBV14; D: TRBD1; J: TRBJ2-7; CDR3: CASSPPEGQIQNEQYF; DNA: TGTGCCAGCAGCCCCCCAGAGGGACAGATTCAGAACGAGCAGTACTTC
size: NA; V: TRBV9; D: NA; J: TRBJ1-3; CDR3: CASSPRLRNSGNTIYF; DNA: TGTGCCAGCAGCCCCAGGCTCCGTAACTCTGGAAACACCATATATTTT
size: few; V: TRBV5-3; D: NA; J: TRBJ2-7; CDR3: CARSGRARYEQYF; DNA: TGTGCCAGAAGCGGGCGGGCTAGGTACGAGCAGTACTTC
size: NA; V: TRBV2; D: TRBD2; J: TRBJ2-1; CDR3: CASSEPASGATGEQFF; DNA: TGTGCCAGCAGTGAACCGGCTAGCGGAGCTACAGGTGAGCAGTTCTTC
size: NA; V: TRBV5-4; D: TRBD2; J: TRBJ2-7; CDR3: CASSLRAGVYEQYF; DNA: TGTGCCAGCAGCTTAAGGGCGGGAGTTTACGAGCAGTACTTC
size: once; V: TRBV27; D: TRBD2; J: TRBJ2-1; CDR3: CASSLVPAGAGTYNEQFF; DNA: TGTGCCAGCAGTTTGGTGCCAGCGGGGGCGGGGACCTACAATGAGCAGTTCTTC
size: NA; V: TRBV9; D: NA; J: TRBJ1-1; CDR3: CASSVARGVGPNTEAFF; DNA: TGTGCCAGCAGCGTAGCCAGGGGAGTTGGGCCTAACACTGAAGCTTTCTTT
size: NA; V: TRBV29-1; D: TRBD1; J: TRBJ1-5; CDR3: CSAGQGKGQPQHF; DNA: TGCAGCGCTGGACAGGGGAAGGGACAGCCCCAGCATTTT
size: NA; V: TRBV19; D: NA; J: TRBJ1-5; CDR3: CASSIGDIGVEVVVQPQHF; DNA: TGTGCCAGTAGTATAGGTGACATCGGGGTTGAGGTGGTGGTGCAGCCCCAGCATTTT
size: NA; V: TRBV5-4; D: NA; J: TRBJ1-2; CDR3: CASSFGQGDYGYTF; DNA: TGTGCCAGCAGCTTCGGGCAGGGCGACTATGGCTACACCTTC
size: NA; V: TRBV5-1; D: TRBD1; J: TRBJ2-7; CDR3: CASSLSGTVSYEQYF; DNA: TGCGCCAGCAGCTTGTCTGGGACAGTCTCCTACGAGCAGTACTTC
size: NA; V: TRBV9; D: NA; J: TRBJ1-5; CDR3: CASSASAGGANQPQHF; DNA: TGTGCCAGCAGCGCCTCCGCGGGAGGGGCGAATCAGCCCCAGCATTTT
size: NA; V: TRBV19; D: TRBD1; J: TRBJ2-2; CDR3: CASSIAPPQGDNGELFF; DNA: TGTGCCAGTAGTATAGCGCCCCCACAGGGGGACAACGGGGAGCTGTTTTTT
size: NA; V: TRBV5-5; D: NA; J: TRBJ1-4; CDR3: CASSLGWQGGEKLFF; DNA: TGTGCCAGCAGCTTGGGGTGGCAGGGAGGTGAAAAACTGTTTTTT
size: NA; V: TRBV20-1; D: TRBD1; J: TRBJ1-2; CDR3: CSAPDRAGYTF; DNA: TGCAGTGCTCCTGACAGGGCAGGCTACACCTTC
size: once; V: TRBV6-6; D: TRBD2; J: TRBJ2-3; CDR3: CASSNRGVCTDTQYF; DNA: TGTGCCAGCAGTAACCGGGGGGTCTGCACAGATACGCAGTATTTT
size: NA; V: TRBV5-6; D: NA; J: TRBJ2-1; CDR3: CASSRGPYNEQFF; DNA: TGTGCCAGCAGCAGGGGCCCATACAATGAGCAGTTCTTC
size: NA; V: TRBV9; D: TRBD2; J: TRBJ2-1; CDR3: CASSPRLAGGLNNEQFF; DNA: TGTGCCAGCAGCCCCCGACTAGCGGGAGGGCTCAACAATGAGCAGTTCTTC
size: NA; V: TRBV7-2; D: TRBD2; J: TRBJ2-1; CDR3: CARFGGSVREQFF; DNA: TGTGCCAGGTTCGGGGGGTCCGTTCGGGAGCAGTTCTTC
size: NA; V: TRBV4-1; D: NA; J: TRBJ1-4; CDR3: CASSQEAGQEKLFF; DNA: TGCGCCAGCAGCCAAGAAGCAGGGCAGGAAAAACTGTTTTTT
size: NA; V: TRBV27; D: TRBD1; J: TRBJ2-3; CDR3: CACRDRACPDTQYF; DNA: TGTGCCTGCCGAGACAGGGCTTGTCCAGATACGCAGTATTTT
size: NA; V: TRBV4-3; D: NA; J: TRBJ2-3; CDR3: CASSQDHRDTQYF; DNA: TGCGCCAGCAGCCAAGATCATAGAGATACGCAGTATTTT
size: NA; V: TRBV4-2; D: TRBD2; J: TRBJ2-2; CDR3: CASSHNPSAGVTGELFF; DNA: TGTGCCAGCAGCCACAATCCCTCGGCGGGGGTAACCGGGGAGCTGTTTTTT
size: NA; V: TRBV21-1; D: NA; J: TRBJ2-5; CDR3: CASSNGGKGIREETQYF; DNA: TGTGCCAGCAGCAATGGAGGAAAAGGGATCCGCGAAGAGACCCAGTACTTC
size: NA; V: TRBV5-5; D: TRBD1; J: TRBJ1-2; CDR3: CASISTGGLYGDGYTF; DNA: TGTGCCAGCATCTCGACAGGGGGGTTGTATGGGGATGGCTACACCTTC